This paragraph reports one T cell receptor (beta chain). The target antigen is unknown. Other DNA sequences in this sample translate to the same CDR3. The record originates from a study of cytomegalovirus exposure and HLA in healthy donors. Study context: The approximately 120 validation repertoires matched the roughly 650 first-cohort repertoires in platform, a later analysis reported.

The germline gives CDR1 SNHLY, CDR2 FYNNEI. The CDR3 totals 16 residues. The V and J ends lost 5 bases and 2 bases, in that order; junction bases with no gene match: 6. General study points: The study recorded 160 or so TCR beta chains that were cytomegalovirus-associated. The classifier reportedly diagnosed cytomegalovirus status with high sensitivity and specificity.

Using immunoSEQ multiplex PCR, the repertoire was profiled, and TCRdb retains in-frame clones only, with some absent. There are about 70,000 clones in the sample; 94% occur only once, and 1.5% to 2% lies in the top ten. Sequenced material: PBMCs. The chain couples TRBV2 to TRBJ2-5, with 12 bases lining up with TRBD2. The sequence came from a woman under 30 in good health and CMV-seropositive. CDR3 in amino acids: CASSLRLAGVQETQYF. DNA for the CDR3: TGTGCCAGCAGTCTGCGACTAGCGGGGGTACAAGAGACCCAGTACTTC. Complete variable domain (other parts from reference TRBV2 and TRBJ2-5): EPEVTQTPSHQVTQMGQEVILRCVPISNHLYFYWYRQILGQKVEFLVSFYNNEISEKSEIFDDQFSVERPDGSNFTLKIRSTKLEDSAMYFCASSLRLAGVQETQYFGPGTRLLVL.